The 32 T cell receptor beta chains presented below share a single source sample, sequenced in a study of post-analysis software for immune sequencing data. Overall study results and limits: When patients were compared with controls, 4 or 5 TRBV segments were more frequent, TRBV5-6, TRBV5-1 and TRBV20-1 among them.

These receptors' antigens are unknown. Unique molecular identifiers were carried by the TCR beta cDNA libraries. TCRdb itself ran the PCR reads through MiXCR, one entry per CDR3 protein. Of 550,000 to 700,000 distinct CDR3 sequences listed, about 40% were seen once; the top ten hold 1.5% to 2%. Input material: blood. The receptors were sampled from a girl aged 5 to 17 with multiple sclerosis.

This clonotype has a count of ten or more. The chain employs TRBV7-9 and TRBJ1-5, with D possibly being TRBD1 (5 bases). Germline CDR1 SEHNR, CDR2 FQNEAQ (reference sequence). CDR3 length: 15 amino acids. The germline V and J ends were trimmed by 1 base and 1 base, with 8 bases remaining between them. The CDR3 sequence: CASSLGGDSNQPQHF. CDR3 coding DNA: TGTGCCAGCAGCTTAGGTGGGGACAGCAATCAGCCCCAGCATTTT.

This sequence joins TRBV4-2 and TRBJ2-3; TRBD2 aligns across 10 bases. V dropped 0 bases and J dropped 5; count of bases not matched to a gene: 8. Germline V gene sequence: CDR1 LGHNA, CDR2 YNFKEQ. The CDR3 length is 17 residues. The CDR3 bases are TGTGCCAGCAGCCAAGATAGAGCTAGCGGGGGCAAAGATACGCAGTATTTT. Its translation: CASSQDRASGGKDTQYF.

This clonotype was counted ten times or more. This rearrangement joins TRBV29-1 to TRBJ2-5; 7 bases are a match to TRBD1. J was trimmed by 4 bases and V by 5 bases; bases with no gene match: 4. This CDR3 comprises 12 residues. The germline CDR1 and CDR2 sequences are SQVTM and ANQGSEA. The CDR3: CSVRGLAETQYF. The CDR3 DNA reads as TGCAGCGTTAGGGGGCTGGCAGAGACCCAGTACTTC.

This clonotype has just a few counts. The V gene is TRBV7-8, the J gene TRBJ2-6, with D perhaps TRBD2 (5 bases). With 1 base removed from V and 2 bases from J, the gap between germline ends came to 12 bases. CDR1 is SGHVS and CDR2 is FQNEAQ in the germline V gene. The CDR3 contains 17 residues. Here the CDR3 DNA reads TGTGCCAGCAGCTTAGTGTTCGGGGTAACTGGGGCCAACGTCCTGACTTTC. Encoded protein: CASSLVFGVTGANVLTF.

The chain combines TRBV29-1 with TRBJ2-1; TRBD2 agrees at 10 bases. This CDR3 is built from 15 residues. Germline V gene data show CDR1 as SQVTM and CDR2 as ANQGSEA. The J segment lost 0 bases and the V segment lost 6 bases, leaving 5 bases of the junction unmatched. CDR3 nucleotides: TGCAGCGTAGACGGACTAGCGGCCTCCTACAATGAGCAGTTCTTC. It specifies CSVDGLAASYNEQFF.

This clonotype was found a few times. The gene calls are TRBV12-3 or TRBV12-4 and TRBJ2-1; D is possibly TRBD2 (6 bases). V gave up 5 bases and J gave up 4 bases, with 9 bases separating them. The CDR3 has 13 amino acids. The CDR3 reads CASSPREYNEQFF. CDR3 bases: TGTGCCAGCAGTCCCCGGGAGTACAATGAGCAGTTCTTC.

There are a few counts of this clonotype. The chain uses TRBV2 and TRBJ2-7; either TRBD1 or TRBD2 may fit D (5 bases each). CDR1 is SNHLY and CDR2 is FYNNEI in the germline V gene. This CDR3 contains 13 residues. V lost 4 bases and J 6 bases, leaving 13 bases between the germline ends. CDR3 amino acids: CASSAGTPSEQYF. In DNA, the CDR3 is TGTGCCAGCAGTGCTGGGACGCCATCCGAGCAGTACTTC.

Turning to this clonotype: Germline is not matched at one junction end, which may reflect a read error. The chain is built from TRBV12-3 or TRBV12-4 and TRBJ1-4; the D is unclear. This CDR3 comprises 13 residues. CDR3 region: CASSPARNEKRFF. CDR3 DNA sequence: TGTGCCAGCAGTCCAGCACGTAATGAAAAACGGTTTTTT.

The chain couples TRBV20-1 to TRBJ2-4; 7 nucleotides match TRBD2. The CDR3 runs 15 residues. The junction had 8 bases not matched to a gene; V was cut back by 6 bases and J by 0 bases. Germline values: CDR1 DFQATT, CDR2 SNEGSKA (reference sequence). The CDR3 reads CSARSGVLAKNIQYF. CDR3 DNA sequence: TGCAGTGCCCGAAGCGGGGTTTTAGCCAAAAACATTCAGTACTTC.

The chain carries TRBV5-6 and TRBJ2-1; 9 nucleotides align to TRBD2. V lost 0 bases and J lost 2; bases outside the gene matches: 9. CDR3 length: 18 amino acids. In germline, CDR1 is SGHDT, CDR2 YYEEEE. As DNA, the CDR3 is TGTGCCAGCAGCTTGGAGCCTAGCGGGATTCCTCCCTACAATGAGCAGTTCTTC. This gives the protein CASSLEPSGIPPYNEQFF.

In this sample, this clonotype turned up a few times. The V and J genes are TRBV5-1 and TRBJ1-1; possible D gene TRBD1, 6 bases. The CDR3 extends over 14 amino acids. Germline-derived CDR1 and CDR2 are SGHRS and YFSETQ. Trimming pared 3 bases from V and 1 base from J, leaving 10 bases between. The CDR3 here is CASSWGHSNTEAFF. The CDR3 DNA reads TGCGCCAGCAGCTGGGGACACTCGAACACTGAAGCTTTCTTT.

This chain connects TRBV5-5 to TRBJ2-5, with TRBD2 matching 12 bases. The CDR3 spans 16 residues. Germline-derived CDR1 and CDR2 are SGHKS and YYEKEE (reference sequence). Trimming removed 6 bases from V and 5 bases from J; junction bases left unmatched: 11. CDR3 sequence: CASTPVASGGVETQYF. The CDR3 nucleotides read TGTGCCAGCACCCCGGTGGCTAGCGGGGGGGTTGAGACCCAGTACTTC.

This clonotype was seen a handful of times. CDR3 coding DNA: TGTGCCAGCAGATGGACAAACCTCTACGAGCAGTACTTC. Translated: CASRWTNLYEQYF. This chain connects TRBV6-2 or TRBV6-3 to TRBJ2-7; maybe TRBD1 (5 bases). Germline CDR1 reads MNHEY; CDR2 reads SVGEGT. The CDR3 spans 13 residues. V lost 6 bases, J lost 3 bases, and 12 bases lay in between.

This clonotype was counted a few times. The chain combines TRBV12-3 or TRBV12-4 with TRBJ1-5; 9 bases line up with TRBD1. This CDR3 comprises 15 residues. Losses at the gene ends were 6 bases for V and 1 base for J; bases not matched to a gene: 4. CDR3 protein: CASSRDRASNQPQHF. The CDR3, as DNA: TGTGCCAGCAGCCGGGACAGGGCAAGCAATCAGCCCCAGCATTTT.

The gene calls are TRBV4-2 and TRBJ1-1, with D possibly matching TRBD1 (5 bases). The V and J ends lost 0 bases and 8 bases respectively, with 13 bases between them. The CDR3 covers 14 residues. Germline V gene lookup returns CDR1 LGHNA and CDR2 YNFKEQ. The DNA for the CDR3 is TGTGCCAGCAGCCAAGAACTGGGGGAAATAGAAGCTTTCTTT. Protein product: CASSQELGEIEAFF.

The chain links TRBV20-1 to TRBJ2-1; 10 nucleotides match TRBD2. The V and J ends lost 3 bases and 3 bases, in that order; junction bases with no gene match: 5. The CDR3 has 15 residues. The germline CDR1 and CDR2 sequences are DFQATT and SNEGSKA (reference sequence). The CDR3 sequence: CSASPLAGRYNEQFF. Here the CDR3 DNA reads TGCAGTGCTAGTCCACTAGCGGGACGCTACAATGAGCAGTTCTTC.

The chain couples TRBV20-1 to TRBJ2-3; TRBD2 aligns across 11 bases. In germline, CDR1 is DFQATT, CDR2 SNEGSKA (reference sequence). J lost 4 bases, V lost 5 bases, and 20 bases had no gene match. This CDR3 is built from 19 residues. CDR3 residues: CSAAPRLQLTSGRADTQYF. The CDR3 DNA reads as TGCAGTGCTGCGCCCAGGCTTCAACTCACTAGCGGGAGAGCAGATACGCAGTATTTT.

The V gene is TRBV5-1, the J gene TRBJ2-5; D is uncertain. From germline, CDR1 is SGHRS and CDR2 YFSETQ. The CDR3 consists of 15 residues. The V end lost 0 bases, the J end lost 11 bases, and 20 bases lay between the germline ends. The CDR3 here is CASSLAHSSHNEQYF. The CDR3 DNA is TGCGCCAGCAGCTTGGCCCATTCCAGTCACAATGAGCAGTACTTC.

The chain uses TRBV6-2 or TRBV6-3 and TRBJ2-1; 8 nucleotides match TRBD1. This CDR3 has 16 amino acids. The junction had 9 bases not matched to a gene; V was cut back by 2 bases and J by 6 bases. CDR1 and CDR2 from the germline V gene are MNHEY and SVGEGT. The CDR3 DNA follows: TGTGCCAGCAGTTACGGGGGCGGACAGGGTCGCAATGAGCAGTTCTTC. Protein sequence: CASSYGGGQGRNEQFF.

V is TRBV6-2 or TRBV6-3 and J is TRBJ1-5; TRBD1 is a possible D gene (6 bases). The length of the CDR3 is 16 residues. Deletions cut 4 bases from V and 3 bases from J, with 16 bases between. Germline loops: CDR1 MNHEY, CDR2 SVGEGT. CDR3 coding DNA: TGTGCCAGCAGTTCCCCCCAACAGGGTTTCAATCAGCCCCAGCATTTT. It encodes CASSSPQQGFNQPQHF.

The table lists this clonotype with a few counts. J is TRBJ2-7 and V is TRBV29-1; D unclear. This CDR3 region has 13 residues. Germline V gives CDR1 SQVTM, CDR2 ANQGSEA. Trimming removed 4 bases at V and 0 bases at J, with 10 bases between. The CDR3 here is CSVVGVSSYEQYF. The CDR3 DNA sequence: TGCAGCGTTGTTGGAGTCAGCTCCTACGAGCAGTACTTC.

This clonotype turned up a few times. The rearrangement joins TRBV3-1 to TRBJ2-1; 8 bases line up with TRBD2. CDR1 and CDR2 from the germline V gene are LGHDT and YNNKEL (reference sequence). Losses at the gene ends were 0 bases for V and 4 bases for J; bases not matched to a gene: 5. The CDR3 has 16 residues. CDR3 bases: TGTGCCAGCAGCCAAGATAGTTCTAGCGGGTACAATGAGCAGTTCTTC. As protein: CASSQDSSSGYNEQFF.

The rearrangement uses TRBV4-1 and TRBJ2-1; D unresolved. V was clipped by 1 base and J by 0 bases, with 7 bases between them. CDR1 is MGHRA and CDR2 is YSYEKL in the germline V gene. CDR3 length: 15 residues. DNA of the CDR3: TGCGCCAGCAGCCAAGGGGCCATCTCCTACAATGAGCAGTTCTTC. Encoded protein: CASSQGAISYNEQFF.

This clonotype was recorded a few times. The V and J genes are TRBV7-9 and TRBJ2-1; 10 nucleotides line up with TRBD2. Germline loops: CDR1 SEHNR, CDR2 FQNEAQ (reference sequence). The ends lost 1 base at V and 9 bases at J; junction bases unmatched: 12. The CDR3 sequence is 17 residues long. Here the CDR3 reads CASSLDIRTSGQSEQFF. Written as DNA, the CDR3 is TGTGCCAGCAGCTTAGACATTAGGACTAGCGGTCAAAGTGAGCAGTTCTTC. The full variable domain, with the rest looked up from reference TRBV7-9 and TRBJ2-1, is DTGVSQNPRHKITKRGQNVTFRCDPISEHNRLYWYRQTLGQGPEFLTYFQNEAQLEKSRLLSDRFSAERPKGSFSTLEIQRTEQGDSAMYLCASSLDIRTSGQSEQFFGPGTRLTVL.

This chain links TRBV12-5 with TRBJ2-7, with TRBD1 matching over 8 bases. Germline V gene data show CDR1 as LGHNT and CDR2 as FRNRAP. The CDR3 runs 15 residues. Losses at the gene ends were 2 bases for V and 2 bases for J; bases not matched to a gene: 5. CDR3 bases: TGTGCTAGTGGTTTGCCCGGGACAGGCCCCTACGAGCAGTACTTC. Amino acid sequence: CASGLPGTGPYEQYF.

V gene TRBV20-1 combines with J gene TRBJ2-3; D remains unclear. Trimming cost V 1 base and J 6 bases, with 14 bases left between them. The germline CDR1 and CDR2 sequences are DFQATT and SNEGSKA (reference sequence). CDR3 length: 14 amino acids. The CDR3 nucleotides read TGCAGTGCTAGAGGCACCCCTGAGATTGATACGCAGTATTTT. This encodes CSARGTPEIDTQYF.

This chain links TRBV7-7 with TRBJ2-5; tentatively, D is TRBD1 (6 bases). The CDR3 covers 14 residues. With 5 bases removed from V and 1 base from J, the gap between germline ends came to 11 bases. In germline, CDR1 is SSHAT, CDR2 FNYEAQ (reference sequence). CDR3 amino acids: CASSPQDSQETQYF. CDR3 sequence (DNA): TGTGCCAGCAGCCCACAGGACAGCCAAGAGACCCAGTACTTC.

The chain carries TRBV7-3 and TRBJ2-3; TRBD2 agrees at 15 bases. Germline V gives CDR1 SGHTA, CDR2 FQGTGA. CDR3 length equals 18 residues. V trimming: 4 bases; J trimming: 0 bases; junction bases outside the gene matches: 5. CDR3 DNA sequence: TGTGCCAGCAGCTGGCGGGGGACTAGCGGGGGGAGCACAGATACGCAGTATTTT. The encoded protein is CASSWRGTSGGSTDTQYF.

This sequence joins TRBV6-6 and TRBJ2-5; 11 bases line up with TRBD2. In germline, CDR1 is MNHNY, CDR2 SVGAGI (reference sequence). The CDR3 consists of 17 residues. The V gene end was trimmed by 2 bases and the J gene end by 1 base; junction bases not matched to a gene: 6. The CDR3 spells CASSYTGTSGLQETQYF. For the CDR3, the DNA is TGTGCCAGCAGTTACACCGGGACTAGCGGTCTCCAAGAGACCCAGTACTTC.

This rearrangement joins TRBV12-3 or TRBV12-4 to TRBJ2-1; weak D call: TRBD1 (5 bases). This CDR3 is 11 amino acids long. V shed 8 bases and J shed 5 bases, with 7 bases lying between them. CDR3 protein: CASGHNNEQFF. CDR3 nucleotide sequence: TGTGCCAGCGGACACAACAATGAGCAGTTCTTC.

This sequence joins TRBV5-1 and TRBJ1-6; D is possibly TRBD1 (6 bases). The CDR3 length is 16 residues. V was cut by 4 bases and J by 7 bases, with 18 bases left in between. Looked up from germline, CDR1 is SGHRS and CDR2 is YFSETQ. This CDR3 reads CASSPTPGTRNSPLHF. The CDR3, as DNA: TGCGCCAGCAGCCCCACACCCGGGACAAGAAATTCACCCCTCCACTTT. Full variable domain (outside the CDR3, taken from reference TRBV5-1 and TRBJ1-6): KAGVTQTPRYLIKTRGQQVTLSCSPISGHRSVSWYQQTPGQGLQFLFEYFSETQRNKGNFPGRFSGRQFSNSRSEMNVSTLELGDSALYLCASSPTPGTRNSPLHFGNGTRLTVT.

This clonotype was detected once. V gene TRBV12-3 or TRBV12-4 combines with J gene TRBJ2-6, with unresolved D. V was shortened by 6 bases and J by 13 bases, with 13 bases between the two germline ends. The CDR3 is 12 amino acids. The DNA for the CDR3 is TGTGCCAGCAGCTCCCCTGGATGGGTCCTGACTTTC. Protein: CASSSPGWVLTF.